The clone carrying this T cell receptor beta chain occurred many times. Its target is unknown. Trimming removed 0 bases from V and 7 bases from J, with 16 bases in between. CDR1 is ENHRY and CDR2 is SYGVKD in the germline V gene. The CDR3 is 16 amino acids. Clinical symptoms, serum thyroxine, TRAb, thyroid ultrasound and orbital computed tomography informed diagnoses. Amplification yielded TCR beta CDR3 regions, with RNA transcripts as the source. Researchers ran a first-round RT-PCR on the TCR CDR3 using the HTBI primer set. TCRdb fed the multiplex PCR reads into MiXCR, producing one record per CDR3 protein. Found here are about 840,000 distinct CDR3 sequences, over 35% of them singletons; the top ten hold 7.5% to 9.5%. This specimen belongs to a study of T cells in Graves' hyperthyroidism and ophthalmopathy. General study points: Blood also showed most of the thyroid clonotypes that were expanded above 0.001.

Source material: blood. The chain combines TRBV10-3 with TRBJ1-5; D is possibly TRBD1 (5 bases). The TCR sequence derives from a man aged 18 to 29 with Graves' hyperthyroidism. The CDR3 sequence: CAISESVEGIRQPQHF. The CDR3 nucleotides are TGTGCCATCAGTGAGTCTGTCGAGGGGATTCGCCAGCCCCAGCATTTT.